A single sample is the source of the 29 T cell receptor beta chains below, sequenced in a study of T cells after yellow fever vaccination (dated by TCRdb to about 2019). Library generation was performed with 5' RACE. This sample was sequenced with an Illumina NovaSeq 6000. TCRdb took the public reads, trimmed them with fastp at Q25, ran MiXCR for clone calling and kept in-frame beta chains. Entries that share a CDR3 protein sequence are merged under the most common genes and DNA. The sample table holds about 210,000 distinct CDR3 sequences, of which 2.5% to 3.5% were seen once. Of the sample, about 3% falls within the top ten clones. This specimen's treatment or condition label, per the study, means: live attenuated yellow fever vaccine strain. This specimen was CD4+ T cells sorted from PBMCs, taken 10 days after the yellow fever booster vaccination. Every receptor here comes from a man aged 18 to 30 who received the YFV17D yellow fever vaccine.

In this sample, this clonotype turned up many times. V is TRBV7-3 and J is TRBJ2-4; D possibly corresponds to TRBD1 (6 bases). The germline V gene has CDR1 SGHTA and CDR2 FQGTGA. The CDR3 sequence is 16 residues long. Trimming left V 8 bases short and J 1 base short, with 18 bases between. The CDR3 protein is CASRTGLGLAKNIQYF. As DNA, the CDR3 is TGTGCCAGCCGAACAGGGTTGGGTCTTGCCAAAAACATTCAGTACTTC.

The rearrangement links TRBV9 to TRBJ2-1, with TRBD1 as a possible D gene (6 bases). Germline CDR1 reads SGDLS; CDR2 reads YYNGEE. The CDR3 totals 15 residues. V lost 3 bases to trimming and J lost 6 bases, with 16 bases between them. The CDR3 spells CASSGGHRASNEQFF. The CDR3 DNA reads TGTGCCAGCAGCGGCGGACACAGGGCTAGCAATGAGCAGTTCTTC.

This clonotype was observed a handful of times. The rearrangement joins TRBV12-3 or TRBV12-4 to TRBJ1-5; D unresolved. The CDR3 runs to 12 residues. Trimming took 5 bases from V and 4 from J, leaving 6 bases between them. CDR3 DNA sequence: TGTGCCAGCAGTACTCGAAATCAGCCCCAGCATTTT. Translation gives CASSTRNQPQHF.

This clonotype has a count of ten or more. V is TRBV4-3 and J is TRBJ1-2; D unclear. The ends were cut back, 1 base at V and 7 bases at J, with 4 bases in the middle. The CDR3 contains 11 residues. CDR1 is LGHNA and CDR2 is YSLEER in the germline V gene. CDR3 sequence reads: CASSQGFGYTF. Written as DNA, the CDR3 is TGCGCCAGCAGCCAAGGGTTTGGCTACACCTTC.

This clonotype has just a few counts. The rearrangement links TRBV7-2 to TRBJ1-6; 7 bases are a match to TRBD1. Germline V gene data show CDR1 as SGHTA and CDR2 as FQGNSA. With 1 base clipped from V and 9 bases from J, the junction kept 6 bases outside the gene matches. This CDR3 has 15 amino acids. The CDR3 sequence is CASSLGGGGGSPLHF. CDR3 sequence (DNA): TGTGCCAGCAGCTTAGGAGGAGGGGGCGGTTCACCCCTCCACTTT. The full variable domain, rest sourced from reference TRBV7-2 and TRBJ1-6, is GAGVSQSPSNKVTEKGKDVELRCDPISGHTALYWYRQSLGQGLEFLIYFQGNSAPDKSGLPSDRFSAERTGGSVSTLTIQRTQQEDSAVYLCASSLGGGGGSPLHFGNGTRLTVT.

This clonotype came up many times. The chain carries TRBV18 and TRBJ2-5, with D possibly matching TRBD1 (6 bases). V lost 4 bases and J 3 bases, leaving 6 bases between the germline ends. Looked up from germline, CDR1 is KGHSH and CDR2 is LQKENI. This CDR3 contains 12 residues. CDR3 sequence reads: CASSHREETQYF. The DNA of the CDR3 is TGTGCCAGCTCACACAGGGAAGAGACCCAGTACTTC.

This clonotype was seen more than once but under ten times. The gene calls are TRBV5-1 and TRBJ2-1, with 9 bases aligning to TRBD1. This CDR3 contains 16 residues. Trimming took 4 bases from V and 6 from J; bases not matched to a gene: 11. Germline lookup yields CDR1 SGHRS and CDR2 YFSETQ. CDR3 residues: CASSTYGDRASNEQFF. The CDR3 bases are TGCGCCAGCAGCACGTACGGGGACAGGGCCTCCAATGAGCAGTTCTTC.

In regard to this clonotype: A much larger clone sits a single nucleotide away, making a read error possible. The genes are TRBV9 and TRBJ2-3; 9 bases align to TRBD2. The germline V gene has CDR1 SGDLS and CDR2 YYNGEE. CDR3 length: 14 residues. The CDR3 region has the DNA TGTTCCAGCAGCGTAGCGGGGGACACAGATACGCAGTATTTT. Its protein product is CSSSVAGDTDTQYF.

There are many counts of this clonotype. The rearrangement uses TRBV5-1 and TRBJ2-3; D is possibly TRBD1 (6 bases). Trimming pared 4 bases from V and 0 bases from J, leaving 12 bases between. This CDR3 is built from 15 residues. The V gene's germline CDR1 is SGHRS and CDR2 YFSETQ. CDR3 DNA sequence: TGCGCCAGCAGCATGCAGGGGTATAGCACAGATACGCAGTATTTT. Residues: CASSMQGYSTDTQYF.

This clonotype showed up many times. This chain connects TRBV5-1 to TRBJ1-1; no definite D call. The V gene lost 5 bases and the J gene lost 5 bases, with 10 bases spanning the gap. There are 12 residues in the CDR3. Looked up from germline, CDR1 is SGHRS and CDR2 is YFSETQ. CDR3 nucleotides: TGCGCCAGCAGAGACCGACGAACTGAAGCTTTCTTT. Translated: CASRDRRTEAFF.

Many counts were recorded for this clonotype. V usage is TRBV15 and J usage is TRBJ2-2; TRBD2 might be the D (7 bases). Germline V gives CDR1 LNHNV, CDR2 YYDKDF (reference sequence). V was shortened by 5 bases and J by 2 bases, with 21 bases between the two germline ends. The length of the CDR3 is 18 residues. The CDR3 region is CATSSNLGGRLNTGELFF. CDR3 sequence (DNA): TGTGCCACCAGCTCGAATTTGGGGGGGCGACTTAACACCGGGGAGCTGTTTTTT.

At least ten counts were recorded for this clonotype. V usage is TRBV5-1 and J usage is TRBJ2-1; possible D gene TRBD2, 5 bases. Germline V gene lookup returns CDR1 SGHRS and CDR2 YFSETQ. The CDR3 spans 19 residues. V lost 7 bases, J lost 0 bases, and 26 bases lay in between. CDR3 bases: TGCGCCAGCTGCCCCGGGAAGGAGTTTAATTTTTTCTCCTACAATGAGCAGTTCTTC. This codes for CASCPGKEFNFFSYNEQFF.

In its sample, this clonotype was seen many times. The V gene is TRBV7-9, the J gene TRBJ2-5, with TRBD2 identical over 9 bases. Germline V gene sequence: CDR1 SEHNR, CDR2 FQNEAQ (reference sequence). There are 15 residues in the CDR3. V was clipped by 8 bases and J by 3 bases; unmatched bases: 10. CDR3 DNA sequence: TGTGCCAGCTCCTACGGGGCTAGCGGGGAAGAGACCCAGTACTTC. Translated, it gives CASSYGASGEETQYF.

The chain joins TRBV20-1 to TRBJ2-3, with 9 bases aligning to TRBD2. This CDR3 has 15 residues. With 0 bases clipped from V and 6 bases from J, the junction kept 7 bases outside the gene matches. Germline V lookup: CDR1 DFQATT, CDR2 SNEGSKA (reference sequence). CDR3 region: CSARDHRTSADTQYF. The CDR3 DNA reads as TGCAGTGCTAGAGACCATCGGACTAGCGCGGATACGCAGTATTTT.

The chain joins TRBV14 to TRBJ2-1, with D possibly TRBD2 on 5 matching bases. V lost 6 bases and J 4 bases, leaving 16 bases between the germline ends. Germline V gene lookup returns CDR1 SGHDN and CDR2 FVKESK. CDR3 length: 15 amino acids. Here the CDR3 DNA reads TGTGCCAGCAGTCGGACTCCTGGTGGGTACAATGAGCAGTTCTTC. This translates into CASSRTPGGYNEQFF.

This clonotype was seen only a few times. This chain joins TRBV6-1 and TRBJ1-1; no reliable D call. Per germline, CDR1 MNHNS and CDR2 SASEGT. The CDR3 spans 14 residues. V lost 2 bases and J 3 bases, leaving 10 bases between the germline ends. The CDR3: CASSERSAYTEAFF. DNA of the CDR3: TGTGCCAGCAGTGAAAGGTCAGCCTACACTGAAGCTTTCTTT.

This clonotype was seen repeatedly, ten times or more. The chain recombines TRBV10-1 with TRBJ2-7; D not certain. The CDR3 length is 12 residues. Trimming removed 4 bases from V and 6 bases from J, with 10 bases in between. CDR1 and CDR2 (germline): WNHNN, SYGVQD (reference sequence). The CDR3 reads CASSVIDGEQYF. The CDR3 bases are TGCGCCAGCAGTGTTATCGACGGCGAGCAGTACTTC.

This clonotype was observed many times. The chain carries TRBV20-1 and TRBJ2-1; TRBD2 might be the D (5 bases). CDR3 length: 13 amino acids. The V gene lost 6 bases and the J gene lost 8 bases, with 17 bases spanning the gap. CDR1 DFQATT and CDR2 SNEGSKA come from the germline V gene (reference sequence). The CDR3 nucleotides read TGCAGTGCCCGGACGAGAACGGGGTATGAGCAGTTCTTC. This sequence encodes CSARTRTGYEQFF.

The V gene is TRBV4-2, the J gene TRBJ2-5; 7 bases fit TRBD2. With V trimmed by 4 bases and J by 0 bases, 5 bases remained unmatched. Germline V gives CDR1 LGHNA, CDR2 YNFKEQ. This CDR3 comprises 15 residues. The chain's CDR3 is CASSPFGGNQETQYF. In DNA, the CDR3 is TGTGCCAGCAGCCCATTCGGGGGGAACCAAGAGACCCAGTACTTC.

The rearrangement joins TRBV6-8 to TRBJ1-5; D is undetermined. Germline CDR1 reads MNHGY; CDR2 reads SAAAGT. CDR3 length equals 15 residues. V lost 11 bases and J 6 bases, leaving 23 bases between the germline ends. CDR3 loop: CAGSFWRKEGQPQHF. The CDR3 coding sequence is TGTGCCGGATCCTTTTGGCGAAAGGAGGGTCAGCCCCAGCATTTT.

This sequence joins TRBV5-1 and TRBJ1-3; D possibly corresponds to TRBD1 (5 bases). The CDR3 has 16 amino acids. Trimming removed 4 bases from V and 0 bases from J, with 14 bases in between. Germline V gene data show CDR1 as SGHRS and CDR2 as YFSETQ. CDR3 sequence: CASSLNGGDSGNTIYF. The CDR3 DNA reads as TGCGCCAGCAGCCTGAATGGAGGGGACTCTGGAAACACCATATATTTT. The whole variable domain, remainder taken from reference TRBV5-1 and TRBJ1-3, is KAGVTQTPRYLIKTRGQQVTLSCSPISGHRSVSWYQQTPGQGLQFLFEYFSETQRNKGNFPGRFSGRQFSNSRSEMNVSTLELGDSALYLCASSLNGGDSGNTIYFGEGSWLTVV.

This clonotype turned up a few times. The chain is built from TRBV9 and TRBJ2-3, with 7 bases aligning to TRBD2. The CDR3 is made up of 15 amino acids. The germline V gene has CDR1 SGDLS and CDR2 YYNGEE. After removal of 3 bases from V and 1 base from J, the junction contained 5 bases not matched to a gene. Here the CDR3 reads CASSAGGTGTDTQYF. In DNA, the CDR3 is TGTGCCAGCAGCGCGGGGGGAACGGGCACAGATACGCAGTATTTT.

In this sample, this clonotype turned up many times. The DNA for the CDR3 is TGTGCCAGCAGCTTTGGGGGGAACTATGGCTACACCTTC. It encodes CASSFGGNYGYTF. V gene TRBV7-2 combines with J gene TRBJ1-2; possible D gene TRBD1, 5 bases. CDR1 SGHTA and CDR2 FQGNSA come from the germline V gene. V gave up 3 bases and J gave up 2 bases, with 7 bases separating them. This CDR3 has 13 amino acids. Variable domain in full (rest from reference TRBV7-2 and TRBJ1-2): GAGVSQSPSNKVTEKGKDVELRCDPISGHTALYWYRQSLGQGLEFLIYFQGNSAPDKSGLPSDRFSAERTGGSVSTLTIQRTQQEDSAVYLCASSFGGNYGYTFGSGTRLTVV.

This clonotype was recorded a few times. This sequence joins TRBV20-1 and TRBJ2-1; 10 positions agree with TRBD2. Per germline, CDR1 DFQATT and CDR2 SNEGSKA (reference sequence). V shed 0 bases, J shed 7 bases, and the junction held 6 bases outside the gene matches. CDR3 length: 15 residues. The CDR3 here is CSARDLAGAGNEQFF. The CDR3 bases are TGCAGTGCTAGAGATCTAGCGGGGGCTGGGAATGAGCAGTTCTTC.

This rearrangement joins TRBV6-2 or TRBV6-3 to TRBJ2-3; D remains ambiguous. Trimming removed 11 bases from V and 7 bases from J, with 22 bases in between. This CDR3 comprises 14 residues. Germline assignment: CDR1 MNHEY and CDR2 SVGEGT. The DNA of the CDR3 is TGTGCCGGACGGACGGGCTCGGAGATGAATACGCAGTATTTT. Translating gives CAGRTGSEMNTQYF.

The chain has TRBV20-1 and TRBJ2-5; D is unclear. V was shortened by 6 bases and J by 2 bases, with 13 bases between the two germline ends. The CDR3 has 13 residues. The germline CDR1 and CDR2 sequences are DFQATT and SNEGSKA (reference sequence). In nucleotides, the CDR3 is TGCAGTGCCCGAGACGCAGAACAAGAGACCCAGTACTTC. Translating gives CSARDAEQETQYF.

This clonotype was found a few times. The chain links TRBV19 to TRBJ2-7; 10 positions match TRBD1. J was trimmed by 4 bases and V by 5 bases; bases with no gene match: 11. From germline, CDR1 is LNHDA and CDR2 SQIVND (reference sequence). The CDR3 runs to 16 residues. The CDR3 reads CASSYSPGTGAYEQYF. CDR3 nucleotides: TGTGCCAGTAGTTATTCTCCCGGGACAGGGGCTTACGAGCAGTACTTC.

This clonotype showed up just a few times. Here the CDR3 reads CASSSTGGSYNEQFF. The CDR3 bases are TGTGCCAGCAGTTCCACAGGGGGCTCCTACAATGAGCAGTTCTTC. The chain uses TRBV6-5 and TRBJ2-1; 8 nucleotides match TRBD1. With 4 bases clipped from V and 0 bases from J, the junction kept 2 bases outside the gene matches. Germline V gives CDR1 MNHEY, CDR2 SVGAGI. This CDR3 spans 15 amino acids.

This clonotype was seen many times. The chain has TRBV7-2 and TRBJ2-2; 10 nucleotides line up with TRBD1. The CDR3 runs to 14 residues. Germline V gives CDR1 SGHTA, CDR2 FQGNSA. V dropped 6 bases and J dropped 7; count of bases not matched to a gene: 5. The CDR3 nucleotides read TGTGCCAGCAGTCGGGACAGGGGAGTCGGGGAGCTGTTTTTT. Its translation is CASSRDRGVGELFF.